The clone carrying this TCR beta chain was observed a few times. The data are from a study of early T cells in non-severe SARS-CoV-2 infection. TCRdb independently ran MiXCR on the 5' RACE reads; one entry per CDR3 protein. The repertoire has tens of thousands of distinct CDR3 sequences, approximately 12% of them found once; the top ten carry 4.4%. Deletions cut 5 bases from V and 7 bases from J, with 24 bases between. The germline CDR1 and CDR2 sequences are SGHAT and FQNNGV. The CDR3 is made up of 16 amino acids. The source material was whole blood, sampled at baseline. The receptor was derived from an adult who was a healthcare worker with PCR-confirmed SARS-CoV-2 infection or an uninfected control (not recorded which). The V gene is TRBV11-2, the J gene TRBJ2-7; D possibly corresponds to TRBD2 (5 bases). CDR3 sequence: CASSPRIRGTTGEQYF. The CDR3 coding sequence is TGTGCCAGCAGCCCCCGTATCCGGGGAACCACGGGGGAGCAGTACTTC.